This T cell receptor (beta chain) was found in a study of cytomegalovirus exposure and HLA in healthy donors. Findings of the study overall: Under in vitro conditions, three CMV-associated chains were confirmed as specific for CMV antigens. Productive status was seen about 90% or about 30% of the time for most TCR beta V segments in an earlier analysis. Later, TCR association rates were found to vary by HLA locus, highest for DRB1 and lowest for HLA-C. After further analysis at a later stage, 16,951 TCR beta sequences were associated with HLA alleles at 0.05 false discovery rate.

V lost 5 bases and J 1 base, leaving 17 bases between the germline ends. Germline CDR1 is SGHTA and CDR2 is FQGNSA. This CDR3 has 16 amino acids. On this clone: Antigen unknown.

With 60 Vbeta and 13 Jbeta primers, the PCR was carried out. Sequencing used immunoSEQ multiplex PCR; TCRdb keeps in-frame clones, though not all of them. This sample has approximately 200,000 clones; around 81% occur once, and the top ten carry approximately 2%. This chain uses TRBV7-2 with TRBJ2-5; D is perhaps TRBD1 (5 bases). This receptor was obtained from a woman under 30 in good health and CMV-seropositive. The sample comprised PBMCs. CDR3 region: CASSPSAAGSQETQYF. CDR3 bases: TGTGCCAGCAGCCCAAGCGCCGCAGGGTCCCAAGAGACCCAGTACTTC.